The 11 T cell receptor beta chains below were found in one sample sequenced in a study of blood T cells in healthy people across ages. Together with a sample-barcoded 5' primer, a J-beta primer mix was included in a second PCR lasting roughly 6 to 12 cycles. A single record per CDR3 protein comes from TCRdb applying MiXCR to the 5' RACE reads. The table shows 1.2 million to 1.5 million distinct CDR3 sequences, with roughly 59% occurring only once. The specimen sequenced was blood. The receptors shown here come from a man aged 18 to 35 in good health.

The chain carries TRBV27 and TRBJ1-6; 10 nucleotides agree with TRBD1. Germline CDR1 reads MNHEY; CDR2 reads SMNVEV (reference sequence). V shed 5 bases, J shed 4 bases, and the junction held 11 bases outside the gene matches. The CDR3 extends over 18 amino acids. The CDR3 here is CASSRDRGELGYNSPLHF. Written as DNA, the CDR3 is TGTGCCAGCAGTAGGGACAGGGGTGAGCTGGGGTATAATTCACCCCTCCACTTT.

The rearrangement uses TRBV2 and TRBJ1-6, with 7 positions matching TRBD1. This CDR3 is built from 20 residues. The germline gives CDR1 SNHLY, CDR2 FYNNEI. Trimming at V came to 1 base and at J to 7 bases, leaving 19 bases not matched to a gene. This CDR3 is CASSEVKISAGGWKNSPLHF. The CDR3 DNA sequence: TGTGCCAGCAGTGAAGTGAAAATTTCGGCAGGGGGATGGAAAAATTCACCCCTCCACTTT.

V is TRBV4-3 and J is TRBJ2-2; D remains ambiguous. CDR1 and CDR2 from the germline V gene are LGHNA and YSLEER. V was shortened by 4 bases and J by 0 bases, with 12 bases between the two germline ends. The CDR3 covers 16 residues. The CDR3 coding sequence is TGCGCCAGCAGCCTAACGAGAATTGCGAACACCGGGGAGCTGTTTTTT. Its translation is CASSLTRIANTGELFF.

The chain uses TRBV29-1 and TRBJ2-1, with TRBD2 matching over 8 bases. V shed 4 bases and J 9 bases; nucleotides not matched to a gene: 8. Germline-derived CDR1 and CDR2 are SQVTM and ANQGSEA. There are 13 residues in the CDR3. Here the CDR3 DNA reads TGCAGCGTTGGGACTAGCCAAGGCGGTGAGCAGTTCTTC. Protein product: CSVGTSQGGEQFF.

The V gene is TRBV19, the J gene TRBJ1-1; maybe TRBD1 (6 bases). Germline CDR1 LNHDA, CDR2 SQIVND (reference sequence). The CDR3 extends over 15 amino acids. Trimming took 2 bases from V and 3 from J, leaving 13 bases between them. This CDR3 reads CASSIMGGRDTEAFF. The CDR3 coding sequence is TGTGCCAGTAGTATAATGGGGGGGCGGGACACTGAAGCTTTCTTT.

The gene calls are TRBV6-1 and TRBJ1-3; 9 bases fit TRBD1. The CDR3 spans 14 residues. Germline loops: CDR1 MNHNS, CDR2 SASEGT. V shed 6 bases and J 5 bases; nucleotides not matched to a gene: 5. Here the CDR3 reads CASRTGTGRNTIYF. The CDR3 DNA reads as TGTGCCAGCAGGACCGGGACAGGGAGAAACACCATATATTTT.

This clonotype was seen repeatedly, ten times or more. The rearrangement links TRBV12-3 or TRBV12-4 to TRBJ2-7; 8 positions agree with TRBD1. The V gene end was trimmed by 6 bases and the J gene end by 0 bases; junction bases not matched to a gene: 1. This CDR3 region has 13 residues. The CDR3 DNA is TGTGCCAGCAGGGGGACAGGCTCCTACGAGCAGTACTTC. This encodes CASRGTGSYEQYF.

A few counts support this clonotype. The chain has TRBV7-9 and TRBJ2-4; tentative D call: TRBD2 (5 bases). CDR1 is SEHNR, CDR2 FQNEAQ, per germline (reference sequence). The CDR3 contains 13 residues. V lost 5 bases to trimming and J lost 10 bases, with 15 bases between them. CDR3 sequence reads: CASSPIDRGIQYF. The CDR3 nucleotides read TGTGCCAGCAGCCCCATCGACCGGGGTATTCAGTACTTC. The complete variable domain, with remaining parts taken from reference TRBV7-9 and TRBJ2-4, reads DTGVSQNPRHKITKRGQNVTFRCDPISEHNRLYWYRQTLGQGPEFLTYFQNEAQLEKSRLLSDRFSAERPKGSFSTLEIQRTEQGDSAMYLCASSPIDRGIQYFGAGTRLSVL.

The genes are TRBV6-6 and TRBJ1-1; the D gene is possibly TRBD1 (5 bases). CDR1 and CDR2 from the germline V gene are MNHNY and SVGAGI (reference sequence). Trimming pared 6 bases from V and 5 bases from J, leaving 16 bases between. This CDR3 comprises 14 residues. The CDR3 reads CASSPSQGSTEAFF. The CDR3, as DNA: TGTGCCAGCAGCCCCTCCCAGGGTTCTACTGAAGCTTTCTTT.

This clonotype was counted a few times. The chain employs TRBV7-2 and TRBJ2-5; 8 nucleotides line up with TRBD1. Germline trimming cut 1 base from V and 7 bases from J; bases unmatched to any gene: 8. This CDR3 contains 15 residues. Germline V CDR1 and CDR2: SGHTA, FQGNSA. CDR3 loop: CASSLETGVTGTQYF. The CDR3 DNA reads TGTGCCAGCAGCTTAGAGACAGGGGTTACAGGGACCCAGTACTTC.

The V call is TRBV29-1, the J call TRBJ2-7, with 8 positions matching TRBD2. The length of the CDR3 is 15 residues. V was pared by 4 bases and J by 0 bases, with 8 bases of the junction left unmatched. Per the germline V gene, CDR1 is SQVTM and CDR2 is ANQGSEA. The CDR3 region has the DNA TGCAGCGTTGTAGCTCTAGCGGGTAACTCCTACGAGCAGTACTTC. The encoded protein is CSVVALAGNSYEQYF.